The present TCR beta chain was sequenced within a study of cytomegalovirus exposure and HLA in healthy donors (dated by TCRdb to about 2017). Regarding the research as a whole: An earlier analysis of several hundred of the donors reported approximately 300 Gb of sequence data and some 100 million unique TCR beta sequences from some 180 million T cells. Roughly 300 gigabases of sequencing data and approximately 91 million unique TCR sequences made up an early release that covered around 640 HLA-typed donors. The study aimed to test whether cataloging public T cell receptors could reveal signatures of past pathogen exposure. On average, roughly 240,000 unique TCR beta nucleotide sequences were sequenced per donor among more than 350 genotyped donors of the cohort, with 15% to 20% of those sequences being non-productive. The study profiled the T cell repertoires of around 700 subjects by immunosequencing and related them to cytomegalovirus serostatus. Of the roughly 400 genotyped donors, 65% to 90% fell in the genetic ancestry cluster associated with self-reported Caucasian donors. HLA typing included class I and class II loci at four-digit resolution. Alongside the repertoire data, information on donor age, sex, ethnicity and CMV serostatus was compiled. Every repertoire in the discovery cohort had been generated on one and the same sequencing platform. Genome-wide SNP genotypes for about 65% of the 666 donors were used in a later genetic analysis, which treated that subset as a discovery cohort. Several DR-DQ haplotypes were treated as single units for association and clustering because of strong linkage in the cohort. To predict cytomegalovirus infection status, the study combined high-throughput TCR immunosequencing, statistical association of individual TCRs with disease status, and machine learning. To decide whether each TCR beta V gene segment behaved as functional or pseudogenic, an earlier analysis of some 600 of the donors relied on high-throughput TCR beta sequencing. In a later analysis, previously published TCR beta repertoires from about 670 donors were re-analyzed and high-resolution HLA genotyping was added so that TCR occurrence patterns could be studied. Rather than drawing on any new phenotypic data, the later analysis identified candidate immune exposures from TCR beta sequences and the way those sequences occurred across donors. Besides the first cohort of roughly 700 subjects, a separate validation cohort made up of roughly 120 different subjects was used. The number of typed donors differed by locus: about 629-630 for A, B, C, DRB1 and DQB1; 500 to 550 for DQA1; around 580 for DPA1; and 450 to 480 for DPB1.

Receptors were amplified or captured by the immunoSEQ multiplex PCR assay. For the multiplex PCR, a mixture combining 60 forward primers for TCR Vbeta segments and 13 reverse primers for TCR Jbeta segments was used. The CDR3 region of rearranged TCR beta genes was amplified from genomic DNA by a multiplex PCR assay. The amplified TCR beta libraries were sequenced on the Illumina HiSeq System as 87-base-pair reads. In the source study's methods: Across the 670 or so repertoires, a later analysis counted roughly 84 million unique TCR beta chains, around 11 million of which were shared by at least two donors. To remove PCR and sequencing errors, raw reads were error-corrected and collapsed into unique sequences using a nearest-neighbor algorithm that merged closely related sequences. CDR3 sequences were aligned to IMGT reference sequences to assign V, D and J gene segments. For a sequence to be retained, at least a six-nucleotide match to both a V gene segment and a J gene segment was required. Rearrangements were classified as productive when the CDR3 lacked stop codons and remained in frame with V and J, and all other rearrangements were classified as non-productive. Following IMGT convention, CDR3 was defined as the stretch from the second conserved V-encoded cysteine to the conserved J-encoded phenylalanine. The earlier analysis of about 610 of the donors excluded any sequence lacking an unambiguous match to a single V gene segment. An earlier analysis of a few hundred of the donors classified V segments as functional when productive rearrangements were above 56.7% and as segregating when the standard deviation between donors was above 5%. To diagnose cytomegalovirus status from the catalog of TCR beta chain sequences, a statistical classification framework was built. A later analysis assigned V and J genes by comparing TCR nucleotide sequences with IMGT/GENE-DB human TR gene sequences. In a later analysis, CDR3 sequences and most-parsimonious VDJ recombination scenarios were assigned using the TCRdist pipeline. In a later analysis, each TCR beta chain was defined by its CDR3 amino acid sequence together with its V-gene family, and reads lacking a unique V-gene family were excluded. As a way to deal with suspected cross-contamination and a sequencing artifact, a later analysis dropped nearly 600 nucleotide sequences that were highly shared and had low generation probability. A later analysis calculated a clonal expansion index for each public chain from normalized within-repertoire ranks of inferred template counts. In a later analysis, generation probabilities were computed with a VDJ recombination model fitted to out-of-frame rearrangements, and the resulting probabilities were checked against IGoR. A later analysis scored TCR-TCR, TCR-HLA and TCR-CMV co-occurrence with hypergeometric tests, applying a repertoire-size bias correction to TCR pairs. A later analysis estimated false discovery rates by permuting HLA or CMV assignments 20 times. In a later analysis, co-occurring TCRs were grouped using DBSCAN, and TCRdist sequence similarity was added for clustering within HLA-allele-positive subsets. Repertoires with fewer than 30,000 or more than 120,000 public chains were left out of co-occurrence clustering, as were five repertoires with anomalous nucleotide sharing. Sourced from immuneACCESS, this table was stored by TCRdb with only in-frame sequences that have V and J called. A share of the clones is absent; for the studies checked, an unresolved V gene accounts for under half, and the remainder has no known explanation. V, J and clone size reflect that table, while D and trimming were determined from the DNA. The sample yields more than 150,000 clones; roughly 75% were counted once. About 2.1% of the sample is in the top ten clones.

V is pared back by 2 bases and J by 0 bases, with 9 bases lying between the germline termini. The germline V gene supplies CDR1 SGHDT and CDR2 YYEEEE. Counted from cysteine to phenylalanine, this CDR3 has 15 amino acids. CDR3 DNA only is kept here, 45 bases in frame from base 1. Details on this clone: The antigen this receptor binds is unknown. Base qualities are not at hand, and no much larger clone is one base apart.

The cohort comprised some 680 healthy bone marrow donors. At the time of sampling, every cohort member was nominally healthy, though immune exposures that went unrecorded were likely present. The donor tested CMV seronegative and was one of the 352 seronegative cohort members. A peripheral blood sample was collected from each donor, and TCR beta sequencing was performed on peripheral blood mononuclear cells. The Qiagen DNeasy Blood Extraction Kit was used to extract genomic DNA from the blood cell samples. On the study overall, not on this receptor specifically: Correlated functional status among segregating V segments might reflect linkage disequilibrium, but an unknown experimental factor could not be ruled out. In a later genetic analysis, fewer N-insertions in productive TCRs were reported among donors in an Asian-associated ancestry cluster than the roughly 700-donor mean. Because counts were too low, about 18 rarely observed V segments, including chromosome 9 orphons, were excluded from the earlier analysis of 587 of the donors. In a later analysis, some 18,000 TCR beta sequences were associated with specific HLA alleles at a false discovery rate of 0.05. Immune exposure information for the cohort was limited to CMV serostatus. A cluster of highly shared sequence variants was judged likely to represent a technical artifact of the sequencing pipeline. Strong co-occurrence of HLA alleles, especially DR and DQ, made assigning TCR associations to individual alleles difficult. In a later analysis, most CMV-associated TCR beta chains were found to appear HLA-restricted, with HLA associations seemingly driven largely by CMV exposure. Some IMGT-functional V segments, including TRBV6-2 and TRBV6-3, could not be distinguished by the 87-base-pair reads and were therefore excluded. Presence/absence analyses assumed roughly uniform sequencing depth across donors, an assumption that may not hold. A further reported finding was that TCR beta sequences accurately predicted the HLA-A and HLA-B alleles for most subjects in the first cohort. In an earlier analysis of 587 of the donors, most TCR beta V segments appeared in productive rearrangements about 87% or about 30% of the time, broadly matching IMGT annotations. Because HLA typing was missing for some donors at each locus, association tests included only the typed subset. It was suggested by the authors that the approach could potentially be generalized to other disease states and immunological phenotypes. In a later analysis, HLA-associated TCR beta chains were found to be more clonally expanded and to have lower generation probabilities than equally common non-associated chains. An association between a missense DCLRE1C variant and V-gene and J-gene trimming of TCR beta chains was found in a later genetic analysis and replicated in an independent cohort. Several of the top co-occurrence clusters appeared to be linked to parvovirus B19, influenza, CMV and Epstein-Barr virus, according to a later analysis. A later analysis found that TCR association rates varied across HLA loci, with DRB1 alleles showing the most associated TCRs and HLA-C alleles the fewest. Only TCR beta chains were sequenced in this cohort, and the absence of alpha or paired-chain data limited detectable features. In vitro tests confirmed that a few of the cytomegalovirus-associated TCR beta chains recognize cytomegalovirus antigens. The study listed approximately 150 TCR beta chains as associated with cytomegalovirus. Most TCR sequences were seen in very few donors, while some public TCRs were found in many individuals. Cytomegalovirus status was reported to be diagnosed by the classifier with high specificity and sensitivity in both the original and validation cohorts.

The clonotype was recovered from a woman in her 30s in good health and CMV-seronegative. Sequencing was performed on PBMCs. The rearrangement joined TRBV5-6 to TRBJ1-3; a confident D gene designation cannot be given. The CDR3 corresponds to CASSLGRSSGNTIYF. The DNA is as follows: TGTGCCAGCAGCTTAGGAAGGAGCTCTGGAAACACCATATATTTT.